These 22 T cell receptor beta chains came from one sample sequenced in a study of shared clonotypes between healthy human individuals. As defined, naive CD8 cells were CD45RO-negative and positively selected for CCR7, with terminally differentiated effector memory CD45RA+ cells excluded. Clones were sequenced by immunoSEQ multiplex PCR, and TCRdb holds only the in-frame ones, with some missing. The sample lists over 2 million clones; roughly 95% were seen once. Sequencing used naive CD8+ T cells sorted from blood. These receptor sequences come from a man between 18 and 35 years old in good health.

A note on this clone: A junction boundary mismatches the germline segment, possibly from a read error. Within the sample, other DNA sequences also encode this same CDR3. The chain has TRBV27 and TRBJ2-1, with 8 bases lining up with TRBD2. The CDR3 totals 14 residues. Germline V CDR1 and CDR2: MNHEY, SMNVEV (reference sequence). The CDR3 DNA reads TGTGCCAGCAGTCTATCGGGAGGGTACGATGAGCAGTTCTTC. It encodes CASSLSGGYDEQFF.

With respect to this clone: A read error may account for a junction end that differs from germline. The chain carries TRBV7-8 and TRBJ1-1; a possible D gene is TRBD1 (5 bases). CDR1 and CDR2 from the germline V gene are SGHVS and FQNEAQ. The CDR3 runs to 12 residues. CDR3 in DNA: TGTGCCAGCAGCTTAGTTGGGGGAGCGGTTAAGTTT. This encodes CASSLVGGAVKF.

This chain links TRBV18 with TRBJ2-7, with 8 bases fitting TRBD2. This CDR3 has 14 residues. Germline trimming cut 5 bases from V and 2 bases from J; bases unmatched to any gene: 5. The V gene's germline CDR1 is KGHSH and CDR2 LQKENI. The CDR3 protein is CASSTGTSPYEQYF. The CDR3 DNA follows: TGTGCCAGCTCAACCGGGACTAGTCCCTACGAGCAGTACTTC.

The chain carries TRBV6-6 and TRBJ2-5; D might be TRBD1 (6 bases). The V and J ends lost 2 bases and 3 bases respectively, with 16 bases between them. The CDR3 loop spans 16 amino acids. Per the germline V gene, CDR1 is MNHNY and CDR2 is SVGAGI (reference sequence). In DNA form, the CDR3 reads TGTGCCAGCAGTTACCTCCTTCAGGGGAAAGAAGAGACCCAGTACTTC. Encoded protein: CASSYLLQGKEETQYF.

This chain uses TRBV6-1 with TRBJ1-6, with TRBD1 identical over 7 bases. The CDR3 has 15 residues. Germline V CDR1 and CDR2: MNHNS, SASEGT. J gave up 7 bases and V 2 bases, and 5 bases lay outside the gene matches. The DNA of the CDR3 is TGTGCCAGCAGTGAATATCACAGGGGAAATTCACCCCTCCACTTT. Encoded protein: CASSEYHRGNSPLHF.

This chain uses TRBV27 with TRBJ2-7, with D perhaps given as TRBD1 or TRBD2 (5 bases each). Trimming cost V 7 bases and J 0 bases, with 19 bases left between them. The germline CDR1 and CDR2 sequences are MNHEY and SMNVEV (reference sequence). This CDR3 comprises 16 residues. CDR3 sequence: CASTSLWDGSSYEQYF. The CDR3 DNA is TGTGCCAGCACCTCCCTTTGGGACGGCAGCTCCTACGAGCAGTACTTC.

The chain joins TRBV7-9 to TRBJ1-2; the match to TRBD1 covers 10 bases. V lost 5 bases and J lost 4; bases outside the gene matches: 1. The CDR3 extends over 13 amino acids. Per the germline V gene, CDR1 is SEHNR and CDR2 is FQNEAQ (reference sequence). The CDR3 reads CASSRTGGYGYTF. Here the CDR3 DNA reads TGTGCCAGCAGCCGGACAGGGGGCTATGGCTACACCTTC.

The chain links TRBV7-8 to TRBJ2-7, with TRBD1 matching over 8 bases. With V trimmed by 1 base and J by 4 bases, 15 bases remained unmatched. The germline CDR1 and CDR2 sequences are SGHVS and FQNEAQ. This CDR3 has 18 residues. Written as DNA, the CDR3 is TGTGCCAGCAGCTTAGGTAACCGGGACAGGTATGAGGAGTACGAGCAGTACTTC. Translated, it gives CASSLGNRDRYEEYEQYF.

The chain employs TRBV4-3 and TRBJ2-7; no definite D call. V was pared by 1 base and J by 2 bases, with 12 bases between. This CDR3 has 15 residues. Germline values: CDR1 LGHNA, CDR2 YSLEER. In nucleotides, the CDR3 is TGCGCCAGCAGCCAAGTGCCAGGCGAGACCTACGAGCAGTACTTC. This sequence encodes CASSQVPGETYEQYF.

The chain uses TRBV27 and TRBJ1-5; D gene unclear. CDR1 and CDR2 (germline): MNHEY, SMNVEV (reference sequence). The CDR3 has 13 amino acids. Trimming stripped 4 bases from V and 9 bases from J, with 13 bases between. Written as DNA, the CDR3 is TGTGCCAGCAGTTCGAGAGGCCCAGGGCCCCAGCATTTT. It is translated as CASSSRGPGPQHF.

The rearrangement links TRBV4-1 to TRBJ2-1, with D uncertain. The germline V gene has CDR1 MGHRA and CDR2 YSYEKL. The CDR3 is 11 amino acids. V was clipped by 4 bases and J by 4 bases, with 2 bases between them. The CDR3 DNA reads TGCGCCAGCAGCCGTTACAATGAGCAGTTCTTC. Amino acid sequence: CASSRYNEQFF.

The chain combines TRBV15 with TRBJ2-1; the D gene is possibly TRBD2 (5 bases). V was trimmed by 8 bases and J by 3 bases, leaving 8 bases between them. Germline assignment: CDR1 LNHNV and CDR2 YYDKDF (reference sequence). The CDR3 runs to 12 residues. CDR3: CATGSNYNEQFF. The CDR3 DNA sequence: TGTGCCACCGGGAGTAACTACAATGAGCAGTTCTTC.

The chain uses TRBV5-4 and TRBJ2-6; tentatively, D is TRBD2 (5 bases). This CDR3 has 15 amino acids. The germline V gene has CDR1 SGHNT and CDR2 YYREEE (reference sequence). V lost 1 base to trimming and J lost 4 bases, with 9 bases between them. This CDR3 reads CASSLRGGGANVLTF. Here the CDR3 DNA reads TGTGCCAGCAGCTTGAGAGGCGGGGGGGCCAACGTCCTGACTTTC.

The chain combines TRBV7-9 with TRBJ2-3, with TRBD1 identical over 7 bases. The CDR3 is 16 amino acids. The germline gives CDR1 SEHNR, CDR2 FQNEAQ (reference sequence). V gave up 4 bases and J gave up 0 bases; unmatched junction bases: 7. In DNA, the CDR3 is TGTGCCAGCAGCTCCCGGACAGGCCGGAGCACAGATACGCAGTATTTT. This codes for CASSSRTGRSTDTQYF.

The gene calls are TRBV4-3 and TRBJ2-7; D gene unclear. Per the germline V gene, CDR1 is LGHNA and CDR2 is YSLEER. V was pared by 4 bases and J by 3 bases, with 13 bases between. This CDR3 region has 14 residues. The DNA of the CDR3 is TGCGCCAGCAGCCCTTACAATGGGTTCTACGAGCAGTACTTC. Amino acids: CASSPYNGFYEQYF.

The V and J genes are TRBV6-1 and TRBJ1-1; D call uncertain. The germline CDR1 and CDR2 sequences are MNHNS and SASEGT. This CDR3 spans 14 amino acids. V was shortened by 6 bases and J by 1 base, with 12 bases between the two germline ends. In DNA form, the CDR3 reads TGTGCCAGCAGCCCCCCGGACGGGAACACTGAAGCTTTCTTT. Amino acid sequence: CASSPPDGNTEAFF.

The V and J genes are TRBV5-6 and TRBJ2-7; no reliable D call. Trimming took off 4 bases at V and 2 bases at J, with 16 bases between the two ends. Germline CDR1 and CDR2: SGHDT and YYEEEE. The CDR3 covers 15 residues. The CDR3 DNA sequence: TGTGCCAGCAGCCCTCGGCGGCTTCGGACCTACGAGCAGTACTTC. Its protein is CASSPRRLRTYEQYF.

The chain couples TRBV5-1 to TRBJ2-5, with 7 bases fitting TRBD2. Germline loops: CDR1 SGHRS, CDR2 YFSETQ. Trimming took 4 bases from V and 5 from J; bases not matched to a gene: 5. The CDR3 is made up of 13 amino acids. The CDR3 DNA follows: TGCGCCAGCAGCCCCGCCGGGGGGGAGACCCAGTACTTC. Its translation: CASSPAGGETQYF. Full variable domain (rest looked up from reference TRBV5-1 and TRBJ2-5): KAGVTQTPRYLIKTRGQQVTLSCSPISGHRSVSWYQQTPGQGLQFLFEYFSETQRNKGNFPGRFSGRQFSNSRSEMNVSTLELGDSALYLCASSPAGGETQYFGPGTRLLVL.

CDR3 bases: TGTGCCTGGACCCACCGACTAGCGACTAACACCGGGGAGCTGTTTTTT. Translating gives CAWTHRLATNTGELFF. V usage is TRBV30 and J usage is TRBJ2-2, with 8 bases aligning to TRBD2. Germline V CDR1 and CDR2: GTSNPN, SVGIG (reference sequence). The CDR3 covers 16 residues. The J segment lost 2 bases and the V segment lost 4 bases, leaving 9 bases of the junction unmatched. Combining the CDR3 with reference TRBV30 and TRBJ2-2 gives the whole variable domain SQTIHQWPATLVQPVGSPLSLECTVEGTSNPNLYWYRQAAGRGLQLLFYSVGIGQISSEVPQNLSASRPQDRQFILSSKKLLLSDSGFYLCAWTHRLATNTGELFFGEGSRLTVL.

The chain is built from TRBV9 and TRBJ2-7; 9 bases agree with TRBD1. Germline-derived CDR1 and CDR2 are SGDLS and YYNGEE. V shed 0 bases and J 2 bases; nucleotides not matched to a gene: 3. The CDR3 contains 15 residues. CDR3 in amino acids: CASSVAGTGTYEQYF. The CDR3, as DNA: TGTGCCAGCAGCGTAGCCGGGACAGGGACCTACGAGCAGTACTTC. Complete variable domain (other parts from reference TRBV9 and TRBJ2-7): DSGVTQTPKHLITATGQRVTLRCSPRSGDLSVYWYQQSLDQGLQFLIQYYNGEERAKGNILERFSAQQFPDLHSELNLSSLELGDSALYFCASSVAGTGTYEQYFGPGTRLTVT.

V usage is TRBV7-9 and J usage is TRBJ2-5, with D possibly being TRBD1 (6 bases). Germline assignment: CDR1 SEHNR and CDR2 FQNEAQ (reference sequence). CDR3 length: 15 amino acids. Trimming stripped 1 base from V and 3 bases from J, with 12 bases between. The CDR3 region is CASSLVQGWEETQYF. In DNA form, the CDR3 reads TGTGCCAGCAGCTTAGTCCAGGGGTGGGAAGAGACCCAGTACTTC. The full variable domain, rest sourced from reference TRBV7-9 and TRBJ2-5, is DTGVSQNPRHKITKRGQNVTFRCDPISEHNRLYWYRQTLGQGPEFLTYFQNEAQLEKSRLLSDRFSAERPKGSFSTLEIQRTEQGDSAMYLCASSLVQGWEETQYFGPGTRLLVL.

The rearrangement uses TRBV11-2 and TRBJ2-7; no clear D gene. CDR1 and CDR2 from the germline V gene are SGHAT and FQNNGV. CDR3 length equals 15 residues. V lost 1 base and J 2 bases, leaving 12 bases between the germline ends. This chain's CDR3 is CASSLGTAITYEQYF. The CDR3 DNA is TGTGCCAGCAGCTTAGGGACCGCAATCACCTACGAGCAGTACTTC.